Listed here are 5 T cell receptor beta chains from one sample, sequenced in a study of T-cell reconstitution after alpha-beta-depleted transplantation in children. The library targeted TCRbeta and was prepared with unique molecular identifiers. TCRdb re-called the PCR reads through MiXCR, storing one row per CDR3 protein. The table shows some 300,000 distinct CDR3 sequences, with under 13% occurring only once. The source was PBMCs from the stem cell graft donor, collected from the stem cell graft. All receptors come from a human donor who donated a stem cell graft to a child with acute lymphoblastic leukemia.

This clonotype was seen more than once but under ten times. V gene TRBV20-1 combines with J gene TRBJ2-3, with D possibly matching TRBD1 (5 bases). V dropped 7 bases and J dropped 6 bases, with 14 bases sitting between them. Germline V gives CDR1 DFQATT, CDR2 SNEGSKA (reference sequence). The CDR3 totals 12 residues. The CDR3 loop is CSGGTAGDTQYF. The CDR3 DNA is TGCAGTGGTGGCACGGCAGGGGATACGCAGTATTTT.

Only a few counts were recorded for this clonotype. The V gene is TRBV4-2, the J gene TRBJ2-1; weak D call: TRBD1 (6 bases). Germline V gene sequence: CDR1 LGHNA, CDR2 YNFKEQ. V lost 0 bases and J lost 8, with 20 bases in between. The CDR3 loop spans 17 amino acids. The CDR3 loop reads CASSQDAGRGITDEQFF. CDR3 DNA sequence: TGTGCCAGCAGCCAAGATGCGGGCAGGGGAATAACGGATGAGCAGTTCTTC.

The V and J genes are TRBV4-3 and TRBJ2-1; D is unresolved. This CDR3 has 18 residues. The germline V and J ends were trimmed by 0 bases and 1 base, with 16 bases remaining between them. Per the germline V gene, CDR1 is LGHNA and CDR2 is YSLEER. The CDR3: CASSQDPLTGVSYNEQFF. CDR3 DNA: TGCGCCAGCAGCCAAGACCCCCTGACCGGAGTGTCCTACAATGAGCAGTTCTTC.

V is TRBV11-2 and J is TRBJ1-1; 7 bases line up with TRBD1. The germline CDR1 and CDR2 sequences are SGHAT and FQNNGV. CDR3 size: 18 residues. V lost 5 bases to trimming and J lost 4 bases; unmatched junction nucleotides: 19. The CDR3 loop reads CASSPREVAGGRSTEAFF. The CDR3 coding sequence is TGTGCCAGCAGCCCGAGGGAGGTGGCAGGGGGACGGAGCACTGAAGCTTTCTTT. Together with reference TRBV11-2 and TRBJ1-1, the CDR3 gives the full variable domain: EAGVAQSPRYKIIEKRQSVAFWCNPISGHATLYWYQQILGQGPKLLIQFQNNGVVDDSQLPKDRFSAERLKGVDSTLKIQPAKLEDSAVYLCASSPREVAGGRSTEAFFGQGTRLTVV.

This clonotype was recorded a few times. CDR3 sequence: CASSPITVSSGANVLTF. The CDR3 DNA reads TGCGCCAGCAGTCCGATCACGGTGAGCTCTGGGGCCAACGTCCTGACTTTC. The genes are TRBV5-1 and TRBJ2-6; no firm D call. The CDR3 consists of 17 residues. Looked up from germline, CDR1 is SGHRS and CDR2 is YFSETQ. Trimming stripped 5 bases from V and 0 bases from J, with 15 bases between.